This T cell receptor beta chain was captured by sequencing in a study of CD8+ T cells in alopecia areata. Study-wide context: Treated patients were given 5 to 10 mg oral tofacitinib twice daily.

In regard to this clone: Its antigen is as yet unknown. An end of the junction differs from the germline gene, which may be a read error.

Germline assignment: CDR1 SGHNT and CDR2 YYREEE (reference sequence). The CDR3 extends over 16 amino acids. Findings and limits, study-wide: TCRs were shared less clearly across patients than in mice, possibly for HLA-related reasons.

Isolated RNA was reverse transcribed into cDNA used as the sequencing template. Here immunoSEQ multiplex PCR was the method, and the copy in TCRdb shows in-frame clones only, minus some. In the table there are about 97,000 clones, roughly two fifths of which are singletons. The sorting of PBMCs gave CD4+ and CD8+ T cells. Sequencing was carried out using CD4+ T cells sorted from blood. The chain employs TRBV5-4 and TRBJ2-1; 8 bases match TRBD1. The TCR was taken from a human donor with alopecia areata. This CDR3 is CASSQGIRTGPNEQFF. CDR3 DNA: TGCGCCAGCAGCCAAGGTATCCGGACAGGGCCCAATGAGCAGTTCTTC.